The T cell receptor beta chain under discussion was sequenced for a study of shared clonotypes between healthy human individuals. Study information: CD4 naive cells filled three plates per donor, CD4 memory three, CD8 naive two and CD8 memory one.

Clones were sequenced by immunoSEQ multiplex PCR, and TCRdb holds only the in-frame ones, with some missing. Altogether approximately 350,000 clones are present, 90% to 97% being singletons, with the ten largest covering 0.32%. Germline V gives CDR1 MNHEY, CDR2 SVGAGI. V lost 2 bases and J lost 3, with 8 bases in between. This CDR3 contains 13 residues. This clone was observed a single time. The sequenced sample consisted of memory CD8+ T cells sorted from blood. The subset: CD45RO+ cells pooled with CCR7-negative TemRA cells. The V call is TRBV6-5, the J call TRBJ2-7; D may be TRBD1 or TRBD2 (6 bases each). The clonotype was recovered from a man aged 30 to 39 in good health. CDR3 loop: CASSYRGDYEQYF. Here the CDR3 DNA reads TGTGCCAGCAGTTACAGGGGGGACTACGAGCAGTACTTC.